This TCR beta chain originates from a study of T cell repertoires in ileal Crohn's disease. TCRdb's table, derived via immunoSEQ multiplex PCR, lists solely in-frame clones and lacks some. The repertoire holds approximately 18,000 clones, with approximately 87% as singletons. This clone was seen once. The CDR3 covers 11 residues. Germline-derived CDR1 and CDR2 are SGHRS and YFSETQ. The ends were cut back, 4 bases at V and 6 bases at J, with 6 bases in the middle. This chain joins TRBV5-1 and TRBJ2-3; D gene ambiguous. Sequencing was carried out using ileal tissue. This sequence originates from an adult with Crohn's disease. CDR3 in DNA: TGCGCCAGCAGCACCGGGGATACGCAGTATTTT. This gives the protein CASSTGDTQYF. Drawing the rest from reference TRBV5-1 and TRBJ2-3, the complete variable domain is KAGVTQTPRYLIKTRGQQVTLSCSPISGHRSVSWYQQTPGQGLQFLFEYFSETQRNKGNFPGRFSGRQFSNSRSEMNVSTLELGDSALYLCASSTGDTQYFGPGTRLTVL.